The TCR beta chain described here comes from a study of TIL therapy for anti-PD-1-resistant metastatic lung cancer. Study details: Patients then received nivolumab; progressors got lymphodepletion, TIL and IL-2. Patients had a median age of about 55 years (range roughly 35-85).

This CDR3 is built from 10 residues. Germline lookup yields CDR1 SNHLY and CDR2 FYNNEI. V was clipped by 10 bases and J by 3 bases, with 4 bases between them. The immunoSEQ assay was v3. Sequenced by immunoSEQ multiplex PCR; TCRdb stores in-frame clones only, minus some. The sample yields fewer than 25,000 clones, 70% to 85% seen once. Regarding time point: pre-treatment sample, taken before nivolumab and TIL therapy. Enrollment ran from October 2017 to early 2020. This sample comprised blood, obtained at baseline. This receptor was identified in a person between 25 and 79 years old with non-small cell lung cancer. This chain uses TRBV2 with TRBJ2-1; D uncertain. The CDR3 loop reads CATDYNEQFF. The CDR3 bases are TGTGCCACTGACTACAATGAGCAGTTCTTC. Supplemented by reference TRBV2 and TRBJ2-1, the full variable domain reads EPEVTQTPSHQVTQMGQEVILRCVPISNHLYFYWYRQILGQKVEFLVSFYNNEISEKSEIFDDQFSVERPDGSNFTLKIRSTKLEDSAMYFCATDYNEQFFGPGTRLTVL.